Detailed here is one T cell receptor beta chain. As yet, its antigen is unknown. Using unique molecular identifiers, the investigators prepared the TCRbeta library. TCRdb recomputed calls from the PCR reads with MiXCR, one row per CDR3 protein. The sample contains about 250,000 distinct CDR3 sequences, more than 20% of which appear only once. This sample stems from a study of T-cell reconstitution after alpha-beta-depleted transplantation in children. Study-wide results and caveats: T-cell counts and diversity at one year post-transplant came mainly from newly produced T cells. There were reportedly several hundred expanded graft clones from which alpha-beta T cells came about two months after transplant.

Trimming removed 3 bases from V and 0 bases from J, with 21 bases in between. The CDR3 sequence is 18 residues long. Germline V gene data show CDR1 as DFQATT and CDR2 as SNEGSKA (reference sequence). Specimen: PBMCs, mostly from graft donor cells, collected 360 days after TCRalphabeta/CD19-depleted stem cell transplant. This clonotype was obtained from a female patient aged 2-9 years who had a stem cell transplant for congenital amegakaryocytic thrombocytopenia, so the T cells may come from the graft donor. The chain joins TRBV20-1 to TRBJ2-1; D perhaps matches TRBD2 (6 bases). The CDR3 DNA sequence: TGCAGTGCTAGTGAGTCTAGCGTAACAAGAAGCTCCTACAATGAGCAGTTCTTC. Encoded protein: CSASESSVTRSSYNEQFF.